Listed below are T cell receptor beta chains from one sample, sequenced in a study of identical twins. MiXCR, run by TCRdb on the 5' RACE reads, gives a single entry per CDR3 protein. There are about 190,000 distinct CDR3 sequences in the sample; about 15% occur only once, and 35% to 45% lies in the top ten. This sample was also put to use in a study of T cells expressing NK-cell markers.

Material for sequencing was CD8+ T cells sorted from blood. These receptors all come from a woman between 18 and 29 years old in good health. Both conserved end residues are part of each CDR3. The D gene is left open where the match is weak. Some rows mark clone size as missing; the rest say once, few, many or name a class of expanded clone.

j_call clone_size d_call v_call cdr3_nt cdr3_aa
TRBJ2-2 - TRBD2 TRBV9 TGTGCCAGCAGCGTAGATAGGACTAGCGGGGGACTGAACACCGGGGAGCTGTTTTTT CASSVDRTSGGLNTGELFF
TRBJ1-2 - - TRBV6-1 TGTGCCAGCTCCCGGGGCACGACCTTAGATGGCTACACCTTC CASSRGTTLDGYTF
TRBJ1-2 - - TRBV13 TGTGCCAGCAGCTTAGGATCTCCGGCGATCTATGGCTACACCTTC CASSLGSPAIYGYTF
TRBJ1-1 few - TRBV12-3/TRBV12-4 TGTGCCAGCAGCGAGGGAATAGCTTTCTTT CASSEGIAFF
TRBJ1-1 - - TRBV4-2 TGTGCCAGCAGCCAGCCGGCCAGGACTGAAGCTTTCTTT CASSQPARTEAFF
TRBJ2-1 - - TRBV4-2 TGTGCCAGCAGCCCCGCGACATGGGAGGTAGCCGACCCCCGCTCCTACAATGAGCAGTTCTTC CASSPATWEVADPRSYNEQFF
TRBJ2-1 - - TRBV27 TGTGCCAGCAGTTTAACGTATAGCTCCTACAATGAGCAGTTCTTC CASSLTYSSYNEQFF
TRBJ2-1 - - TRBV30 TGTGCCTGGAGCGTCCTTGGGAAGGCGGAGCAGTTCTTC CAWSVLGKAEQFF
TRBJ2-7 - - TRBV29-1 TGCAGCGCCGAAAAAGGAGGGGACGAGCAGTACTTC CSAEKGGDEQYF
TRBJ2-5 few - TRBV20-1 TGCAGTGGGGTAAAGGGTGGAGAGACCCAGTACTTC CSGVKGGETQYF
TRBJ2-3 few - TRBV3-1 TGTGCCAGCAGCCAAGGCCTGGGACGGGTAGTAGCCGATACGCAGTATTTT CASSQGLGRVVADTQYF
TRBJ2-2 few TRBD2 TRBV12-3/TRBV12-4 TGTGCCAGCAGTCTTTTAGCGGGGGGCTTCACCGGGGAGCTGTTTTTT CASSLLAGGFTGELFF
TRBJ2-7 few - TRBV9 TGTGCCAGCAGCTACGGGACTCAAGCCTCGGAGCAGTACTTC CASSYGTQASEQYF
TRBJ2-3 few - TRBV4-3 TGCGCCAGCAGCCGCTGGACGGGCACAGATACGCAGTATTTT CASSRWTGTDTQYF
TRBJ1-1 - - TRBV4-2 TGTGCCAGCCGCGGGGGGACGTCTGAAGCTTTCTTT CASRGGTSEAFF
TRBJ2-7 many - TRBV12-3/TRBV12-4 TGTGCCAGCAGCGCCGGGGGCACCTACGAGCAGTACTTC CASSAGGTYEQYF
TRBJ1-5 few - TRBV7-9 TGTGCCAGCTCTAGTGGGGGCGGTTGGTTCCCCCAGCATTTT CASSSGGGWFPQHF
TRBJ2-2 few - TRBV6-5 TGTGCCAGCAGTTACTCGGGGCAGATGAACACCGGGGAGCTGTTTTTT CASSYSGQMNTGELFF
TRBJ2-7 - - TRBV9 TGTGCCAGCAGCGTAGCCCTTAACTACGAGCAGTACTTC CASSVALNYEQYF
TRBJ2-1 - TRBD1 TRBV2 TGTGCCAGCCCGCCCAGACAGGGGGCCTCTGAGCAGTTCTTC CASPPRQGASEQFF
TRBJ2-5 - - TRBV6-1 TGTGCCAGCAGTGAATGGCCGCAAGAGACCCAGTACTTC CASSEWPQETQYF
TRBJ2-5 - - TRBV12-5 TGTGCTAGTGGTTTCCTTAAGAAGACCCAGTACTTC CASGFLKKTQYF
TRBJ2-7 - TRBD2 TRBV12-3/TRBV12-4 TGTGCCAGCAGCCGCGGGACTAGCGGGAGCAGCGAGCAGTACTTC CASSRGTSGSSEQYF
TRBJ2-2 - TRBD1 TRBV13 TGTGCCAGCAGCCAAGGGGACAGGGTCTCGACCGGGGAGCTGTTTTTT CASSQGDRVSTGELFF
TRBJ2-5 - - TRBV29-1 TGCAGCGTTGGGCTCTGGCCCGTACAGGGGACCCAGTACTTC CSVGLWPVQGTQYF
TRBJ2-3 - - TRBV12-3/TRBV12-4 TGTGCCAGCAGTTACTTCCCAGCAGATACGCAGTATTTT CASSYFPADTQYF
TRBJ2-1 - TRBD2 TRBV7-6 TGTGCCAGCAGCTATATAGCGGGAGGGGGCAATGAGCAGTTCTTC CASSYIAGGGNEQFF
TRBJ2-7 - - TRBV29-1 TGCAGCGTTTCGTGGTCCAGCTCCTACGAGCAGTACTTC CSVSWSSSYEQYF
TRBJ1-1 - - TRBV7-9 TGTGCCAGCAGCTTGCCCTTAAACACTGAAGCTTTCTTT CASSLPLNTEAFF
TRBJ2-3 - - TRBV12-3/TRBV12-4 TGTGCCAGCATGGGAGATACGCAGTATTTT CASMGDTQYF
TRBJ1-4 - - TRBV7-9 TGTGCCAGCAGCCCAGAGGGTTTGTGGTCTAATGAAAAACTGTTTTTT CASSPEGLWSNEKLFF
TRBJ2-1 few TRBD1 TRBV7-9 TGTGCCAGCAGCTTCAGGGACAGGGATGCCAATGAGCAGTTCTTC CASSFRDRDANEQFF
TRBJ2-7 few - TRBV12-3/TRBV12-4 TGTGCCAGCAGGGAGGGGGCTAGCGGATTCTACGAGCAGTACTTC CASREGASGFYEQYF
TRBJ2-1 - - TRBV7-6 TGTGCCAGCAGCTCAAGTCCTCCCACGGATTTAGGCAATGAGCAGTTCTTC CASSSSPPTDLGNEQFF
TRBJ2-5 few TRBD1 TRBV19 TGTGCCAGTAGTATAGCAGGGGGTGAGACCCAGTACTTC CASSIAGGETQYF
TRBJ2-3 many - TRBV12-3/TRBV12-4 TGTGCCAGCCGTGAGGGCGGGGCAGATACGCAGTATTTT CASREGGADTQYF
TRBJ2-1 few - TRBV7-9 TGTGCCAGCAGCTCTCGGGATAGCGGCTACAATGAGCAGTTCTTC CASSSRDSGYNEQFF
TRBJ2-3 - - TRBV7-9 TGTGCCAGCAGCCCGCTGGGGGGGACAAACACAGATACGCAGTATTTT CASSPLGGTNTDTQYF
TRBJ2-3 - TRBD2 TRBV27 TGTGCCAGCAGTTCGAACCTACTAGCGGGGGGGCCGTGGACGCAGTATTTT CASSSNLLAGGPWTQYF
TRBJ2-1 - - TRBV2 TGTGCCAGCATGGCGGGGCACAATGAGCAGTTCTTC CASMAGHNEQFF
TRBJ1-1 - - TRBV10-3 TGTGCCACCTTAACAGGGCCAAACACTGAAGCTTTCTTT CATLTGPNTEAFF
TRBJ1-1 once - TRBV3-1 TGTGCCAGCAGCCCCGCAGGGATCCTCCTAATGAACACTGAAGCTTTCTTT CASSPAGILLMNTEAFF
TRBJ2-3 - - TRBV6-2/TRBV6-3 TGTGCCAGCAGTTACTTCGGGACCTTAAACATAGATACGCAGTATTTT CASSYFGTLNIDTQYF
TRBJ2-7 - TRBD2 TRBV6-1 TGTGCCAGCAGCTCGGGGGGGAGAGGGGTACTACGTAGCGAGCAGTACTTC CASSSGGRGVLRSEQYF
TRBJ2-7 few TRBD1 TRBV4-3 TGCGCCAGCAGCCAAGCTTCGACAGGGGGTTACGAGCAGTACTTC CASSQASTGGYEQYF
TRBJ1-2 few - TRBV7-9 TGTGCCAGCAGAGAGAGCCGGGGTTCTGGCTACACCTTC CASRESRGSGYTF
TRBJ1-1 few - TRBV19 TGTGCCAGTAGTAACCCGGGACCGTACACTGAAGCTTTCTTT CASSNPGPYTEAFF
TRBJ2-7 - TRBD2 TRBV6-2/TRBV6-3 TGTGCCAGCAGTTGGGGGACTAGCTCCTACGAGCAGTACTTC CASSWGTSSYEQYF
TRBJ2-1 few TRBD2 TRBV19 TGTGCCAGTAGTATAGTCGGGGGGGTTTACAATGAGCAGTTCTTC CASSIVGGVYNEQFF
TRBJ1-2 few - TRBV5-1 TGCGCCAGCAGCTTGGGGGCAGACGGCTACACCTTC CASSLGADGYTF
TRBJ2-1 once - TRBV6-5 TGTGCCAGCAGTTACGGTTCCAGCCATGAGCAGTTCTTC CASSYGSSHEQFF
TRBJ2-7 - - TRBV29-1 TGCAGCGTTGGACTCGTCTACGAGCAGTACTTC CSVGLVYEQYF
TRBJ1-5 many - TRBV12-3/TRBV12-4 TGTGCCGGCGCCAGGCAGGAGAATCAGCCCCAGCATTTT CAGARQENQPQHF
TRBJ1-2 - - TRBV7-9 TGTGCCAGCAGCCAAAGTTATCTATATGGCTACACCTTC CASSQSYLYGYTF
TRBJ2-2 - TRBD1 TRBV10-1 TGCGCCAGCAGTGAAAGTCGGGACAGGGGGCACACCGGGGAGCTGTTTTTT CASSESRDRGHTGELFF
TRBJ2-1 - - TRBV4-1 TGCGCCAGCAGCCCTCCCCGGCTGCAGGGGTATGAGCAGTTCTTC CASSPPRLQGYEQFF